Listed below are T cell receptor beta chains from one sample, sequenced in a study of T cell responses to AZD1222 COVID-19 vaccine. Clones were read by immunoSEQ multiplex PCR, and TCRdb kept only the in-frame ones, dropping some. The repertoire holds 150,000 to 250,000 clones, with approximately 94% as singletons. The material sequenced was peripheral blood, taken 28 days after the second AZD1222 dose. These TCRs come from an adult who received the AZD1222 COVID-19 vaccine. Each CDR3 is given with its conserved first and last residue. The order of the fields is clone size, J gene, D gene, V gene, CDR3 DNA, CDR3 protein. A D gene is named only where the DNA matches it firmly. Some rows mark clone size as missing; the rest say once, few, many or name a class of expanded clone.

- TRBJ1-4 - TRBV4-1 TGCGCCAGCAGCCAAGACGAATTTCTCCCAGGAGAACTGTTTTTT CASSQDEFLPGELFF
- TRBJ1-5 - TRBV6-5 TGTGCCAGCAGTTACTCGAACGGAGCCCGTCAGCCCCAGCATTTT CASSYSNGARQPQHF
- TRBJ1-4 TRBD1 TRBV28 TGTGCCAGCAGTTTATACAGGGGGGCAACTAATGAAAAACTGTTTTTT CASSLYRGATNEKLFF
- TRBJ1-2 - TRBV6-1 TGTGCCAGCAGTGAACGGGGGGCGGGAGGCTACACCTTC CASSERGAGGYTF
- TRBJ1-2 TRBD1 TRBV6-4 TGTGCCAGCAGTGGGACAGGCTATGGCTACACCTTC CASSGTGYGYTF
- TRBJ2-5 - TRBV3-1/TRBV3-2 TGTGCCAGCAGCCAAGTTGTGGGGCAAGATGCCCAGTACTTC CASSQVVGQDAQYF
- TRBJ2-5 TRBD2 TRBV30 TGTGCCTGGAGATCACCGTTCGCGGGGGAAGAGACCCAGTACTTC CAWRSPFAGEETQYF
- TRBJ2-5 - TRBV10-3 TGTGCCATCGCGGAGGGAGCGGCAACTCAAGAGACCCAGTACTTC CAIAEGAATQETQYF
- TRBJ1-5 - TRBV24-1 TGTGCCACCAGTGAGCCCGGGCCCAATCAGCCCCAGCATTTT CATSEPGPNQPQHF
- TRBJ2-7 TRBD2 TRBV5-1 TGCGCCAGCAGGAGACTAGCGGGGGGACCTTCCTACGAGCAGTACTTC CASRRLAGGPSYEQYF
- TRBJ2-7 - TRBV6-4 TGTGCCAGCAGTCCAGGGGTTCGGCACGAGCAGTACTTC CASSPGVRHEQYF
- TRBJ1-2 - TRBV11-2 TGTGCCAGCAGCCTTCTCCGGGCCGACTATGGCTACACCTTC CASSLLRADYGYTF
- TRBJ1-1 - TRBV6-5 TGTGCCAGCAGTCACAACTCACAGGTTGAAGCTTTCTTT CASSHNSQVEAFF
- TRBJ1-5 TRBD1 TRBV7-9 TGTGCCAGCAGCCAAACAGGGGGCCAGGGACGCAATCAGCCCCAGCATTTT CASSQTGGQGRNQPQHF
- TRBJ2-7 TRBD1 TRBV7-8 TGTGCCAGCAGCCCTAGTAGGGGGCAGCCTCCTTACGAGCAGTACTTC CASSPSRGQPPYEQYF
- TRBJ2-1 TRBD2 TRBV6-2/TRBV6-3 TGTGCCAGCAGTTACTCAGGCGCCCTAGCGGGAAATGAGCAGTTCTTC CASSYSGALAGNEQFF
few TRBJ1-6 - TRBV2 TGTGCCAGCACCCCGGGGTTCGGCTCACCCCTCCACTTT CASTPGFGSPLHF
- TRBJ2-2 - TRBV11-2 TGTGCCAGCAGCATAGGGGGCGGGGTCACCGGGGAGCTGTTTTTT CASSIGGGVTGELFF
- TRBJ1-6 - TRBV5-1 TGCGCCAGCGGGAACAGGGTAGGTTCACCCCTCCACTTT CASGNRVGSPLHF
- TRBJ2-1 TRBD2 TRBV25-1 TGTGCCAGCAGTCCAAGCGGGGGCTACAATGAGCAGTTCTTC CASSPSGGYNEQFF
once TRBJ1-5 - TRBV3-1/TRBV3-2 TGTGCCAGCAGCCAAGATTGGGGTTTGGGTCAGCCCCAGCATTTT CASSQDWGLGQPQHF
- TRBJ2-1 - TRBV24-1 TGTGCCACCAGTGGGCAGGGACCGTACAATGAGCAGTTCTTC CATSGQGPYNEQFF
- TRBJ1-2 - TRBV9 TGTGCCAGCAGCGGCCGGGACAAATTCTTC CASSGRDKFF
- TRBJ1-5 - TRBV2 TGTGCCAGCAGTGAAGGGGCAGGGATGGGGCAGCCCCAGCATTTT CASSEGAGMGQPQHF
- TRBJ2-3 - TRBV6-5 TGTGCCAGCAGTTTCGCGGCAGATACGCAGTATTTT CASSFAADTQYF
- TRBJ1-1 - TRBV28 TGTGCCAGCCCCCCCGCGGTGGGGGCGATGAACACTGAAGCTTTCTTT CASPPAVGAMNTEAFF
- TRBJ1-1 TRBD1 TRBV18 TGTGCCAGCTCAGCGACAGGGGGAACTGAAGCTTTCTTT CASSATGGTEAFF
- TRBJ1-5 TRBD1 TRBV29-1 TGCAGCGTGGCCGGGACAGGGAACCAGCCCCAGCATTTT CSVAGTGNQPQHF
- TRBJ1-1 TRBD1 TRBV3-1/TRBV3-2 TGTGCCAGCAGCCAGGGGACAGGGCAGAACACTGAAGCTTTCTTT CASSQGTGQNTEAFF
- TRBJ1-4 - TRBV27 TGTGCCAGCAGTTTCCAGGGCCCTAATGAAAAACTGTTTTTT CASSFQGPNEKLFF